A selection of T cell receptor beta chains follows, all from one sample in a study of CD8 T cells in ankylosing spondylitis. TCRdb reanalysed the 5' RACE reads using MiXCR and keeps one entry per CDR3 protein. The sample includes more than 150,000 distinct CDR3 sequences, about 20% of them seen just once. Material for sequencing was blood, either unsorted or a sorted T cell fraction (not recorded which). All receptors derive from a male donor under 30 with ankylosing spondylitis or in good health (not recorded which). Each CDR3 is given with its conserved first and last residue. The D gene is left open where the match is weak. The listing skips clone size in some rows; elsewhere it reads once, few, many or a size class.

D: TRBD1
V: TRBV12-3/TRBV12-4
J: TRBJ2-5
size: many
CDR3: CASSTRDRGHETQYF
DNA: TGTGCCAGCAGCACCCGGGACAGGGGGCACGAGACCCAGTACTTC

D: NA
V: TRBV7-2
J: TRBJ2-2
size: many
CDR3: CASSLGLNTGELFF
DNA: TGTGCCAGCAGCTTAGGGTTAAACACCGGGGAGCTGTTTTTT

D: TRBD1
V: TRBV20-1
J: TRBJ1-5
size: many
CDR3: CSATTGQGGNQPQHF
DNA: TGCAGTGCTACCACGGGACAGGGGGGCAATCAGCCCCAGCATTTT

D: NA
V: TRBV20-1
J: TRBJ1-1
size: NA
CDR3: CSASGVATNTEAFF
DNA: TGCAGTGCTAGCGGGGTGGCCACGAACACTGAAGCTTTCTTT

D: TRBD2
V: TRBV7-2
J: TRBJ2-2
size: NA
CDR3: CASTLAGLNTGELFF
DNA: TGTGCCAGCACACTAGCGGGATTGAACACCGGGGAGCTGTTTTTT

D: NA
V: TRBV5-1
J: TRBJ2-1
size: many
CDR3: CASSLTGNNGNEQFF
DNA: TGCGCCAGCAGCTTGACAGGGAATAATGGCAATGAGCAGTTCTTC

D: NA
V: TRBV12-3/TRBV12-4
J: TRBJ2-1
size: many
CDR3: CASSLTDGLEQFF
DNA: TGTGCCAGCAGTCTCACGGACGGCCTCGAGCAGTTCTTC

D: NA
V: TRBV25-1
J: TRBJ1-4
size: many
CDR3: CASSEWRATNEKLFF
DNA: TGTGCCAGCAGTGAATGGAGGGCAACTAATGAAAAACTGTTTTTT

D: TRBD2
V: TRBV5-5
J: TRBJ2-1
size: few
CDR3: CASSLAFSGIYNEQFF
DNA: TGTGCCAGCAGCTTGGCGTTTAGCGGGATCTACAATGAGCAGTTCTTC

D: NA
V: TRBV29-1
J: TRBJ2-1
size: few
CDR3: CSVISVYEQFF
DNA: TGCAGCGTTATCAGTGTCTACGAGCAGTTCTTC

D: TRBD1
V: TRBV5-4
J: TRBJ2-2
size: few
CDR3: CASSFGTGGRGTGELFF
DNA: TGTGCCAGCAGCTTTGGGACAGGCGGTCGGGGCACCGGGGAGCTGTTTTTT

D: TRBD2
V: TRBV29-1
J: TRBJ2-3
size: NA
CDR3: CSVGPGGAHDKYF
DNA: TGCAGCGTTGGTCCGGGAGGGGCCCACGACAAGTATTTT

D: NA
V: TRBV5-5
J: TRBJ2-3
size: many
CDR3: CASSLAGQGLIDTQYF
DNA: TGTGCCAGCAGCCTAGCGGGACAGGGCCTTATAGATACGCAGTATTTT

D: TRBD2
V: TRBV29-1
J: TRBJ2-1
size: NA
CDR3: CSVGGYGGSSYNEQFF
DNA: TGCAGCGTTGGGGGGTATGGCGGGAGCTCCTACAATGAGCAGTTCTTC

D: NA
V: TRBV4-2
J: TRBJ2-1
size: many
CDR3: CASSQVFDEQFF
DNA: TGTGCCAGCAGCCAAGTCTTTGATGAGCAGTTCTTC

D: NA
V: TRBV28
J: TRBJ2-7
size: many
CDR3: CASRGTTLGEQYF
DNA: TGTGCCAGCAGGGGGACCACCCTCGGGGAGCAGTACTTC

D: NA
V: TRBV5-5
J: TRBJ2-6
size: few
CDR3: CASSLARIGANVLTF
DNA: TGTGCCAGCAGCTTGGCGCGGATAGGGGCCAACGTCCTGACTTTC

D: NA
V: TRBV6-1
J: TRBJ2-3
size: many
CDR3: CASKVNTQYF
DNA: TGTGCCAGCAAGGTGAATACGCAGTATTTT

D: NA
V: TRBV20-1
J: TRBJ2-1
size: few
CDR3: CSARGRGRHNEQFF
DNA: TGCAGTGCTAGAGGTCGAGGGAGGCACAATGAGCAGTTCTTC

D: NA
V: TRBV14
J: TRBJ2-5
size: many
CDR3: CASAWGRETQYF
DNA: TGTGCCAGCGCTTGGGGTAGAGAGACCCAGTACTTC

D: NA
V: TRBV6-4
J: TRBJ2-1
size: NA
CDR3: CASSDPSYNEQFF
DNA: TGTGCCAGCAGTGACCCTAGCTACAATGAGCAGTTCTTC

D: NA
V: TRBV20-1
J: TRBJ2-2
size: few
CDR3: CSARDSAGELFF
DNA: TGCAGTGCTAGAGATTCGGCCGGGGAGCTGTTTTTT

D: TRBD2
V: TRBV11-2
J: TRBJ2-3
size: many
CDR3: CASSYRGGGTDTQYF
DNA: TGTGCCAGCAGCTACCGGGGGGGGGGCACAGATACGCAGTATTTT

D: TRBD2
V: TRBV12-3/TRBV12-4
J: TRBJ2-3
size: many
CDR3: CASSPGLGVGTQYF
DNA: TGTGCCAGCAGTCCGGGACTAGGAGTCGGTACGCAGTATTTT

D: NA
V: TRBV20-1
J: TRBJ2-7
size: many
CDR3: CSARDLLGGQGVNEQYF
DNA: TGCAGTGCTAGAGATCTTTTGGGTGGGCAGGGTGTAAACGAGCAGTACTTC

D: NA
V: TRBV29-1
J: TRBJ2-1
size: few
CDR3: CSVTGNEQFF
DNA: TGCAGCGTTACTGGGAATGAGCAGTTCTTC

D: NA
V: TRBV29-1
J: TRBJ1-5
size: few
CDR3: CSVEVQGGAQPQHF
DNA: TGCAGCGTTGAAGTACAGGGAGGTGCTCAGCCCCAGCATTTT

D: NA
V: TRBV4-3
J: TRBJ2-6
size: many
CDR3: CASSQDVGGRSSGANVLTF
DNA: TGCGCCAGCAGCCAAGATGTAGGCGGCCGGTCCTCTGGGGCCAACGTCCTGACTTTC

D: NA
V: TRBV20-1
J: TRBJ2-3
size: many
CDR3: CSARGAGRDTQYF
DNA: TGCAGTGCTAGAGGTGCGGGGAGAGATACGCAGTATTTT

D: NA
V: TRBV11-1
J: TRBJ1-3
size: many
CDR3: CASSFSVGARSGNTIYF
DNA: TGTGCCAGCAGCTTTTCAGTCGGGGCGCGCTCTGGAAACACCATATATTTT

D: NA
V: TRBV7-7
J: TRBJ2-5
size: NA
CDR3: CASSLVWEETQYF
DNA: TGTGCCAGCAGCTTAGTTTGGGAGGAGACCCAGTACTTC

D: NA
V: TRBV11-1
J: TRBJ1-1
size: many
CDR3: CASSPPGANTEAFF
DNA: TGTGCCAGCAGCCCCCCAGGGGCGAACACTGAAGCTTTCTTT

D: NA
V: TRBV29-1
J: TRBJ2-1
size: NA
CDR3: CSVVNLSGHYNEQFF
DNA: TGCAGCGTTGTCAATCTAAGCGGCCACTACAATGAGCAGTTCTTC

D: TRBD1
V: TRBV5-1
J: TRBJ2-5
size: many
CDR3: CASSGDRVGETQYF
DNA: TGCGCCAGCAGCGGAGACAGGGTAGGGGAGACCCAGTACTTC

D: NA
V: TRBV19
J: TRBJ2-7
size: many
CDR3: CASSPLRDGSYEQYF
DNA: TGTGCCAGTAGTCCCCTCAGGGATGGGTCCTACGAGCAGTACTTC

D: NA
V: TRBV24-1
J: TRBJ2-1
size: NA
CDR3: CATSDFGGGNEQFF
DNA: TGTGCCACCAGTGATTTTGGGGGTGGAAATGAGCAGTTCTTC

D: TRBD2
V: TRBV2
J: TRBJ2-1
size: many
CDR3: CASMGGVLPSYNEQFF
DNA: TGTGCCAGCATGGGGGGGGTCTTGCCCTCCTACAATGAGCAGTTCTTC

D: NA
V: TRBV12-3/TRBV12-4
J: TRBJ2-5
size: many
CDR3: CASSLTVVETQYF
DNA: TGTGCCAGCAGTTTAACCGTGGTGGAGACCCAGTACTTC

D: TRBD2
V: TRBV4-1
J: TRBJ2-1
size: many
CDR3: CASSPHREGNEQFF
DNA: TGCGCCAGCAGCCCCCATCGGGAGGGGAATGAGCAGTTCTTC

D: TRBD1
V: TRBV18
J: TRBJ1-1
size: many
CDR3: CASSPVQGALETEAFF
DNA: TGTGCCAGCTCACCAGTACAGGGGGCGCTGGAGACTGAAGCTTTCTTT

D: TRBD2
V: TRBV11-1
J: TRBJ2-3
size: NA
CDR3: CASRGGAADTQYF
DNA: TGTGCCAGCCGGGGGGGCGCAGCAGATACGCAGTATTTT